This entry is about one TCR beta chain. Deletions cut 3 bases from V and 2 bases from J, with 10 bases between. The CDR3 covers 14 residues. Germline values: CDR1 SEHNR, CDR2 FQNEAQ (reference sequence). This sample is drawn from a study of cytomegalovirus exposure and HLA in healthy donors. TCRdb keeps only in-frame clones here, not all; method: immunoSEQ multiplex PCR. The sample contains roughly 79,000 clones, 85% to 95% of which appear only once. The validation cohort, a group of 90 to 150 subjects, included the donors and was separate from the roughly 600-subject first cohort. The sample consisted of PBMCs. This clonotype was obtained from a man between 18 and 35 years old in good health and CMV-seronegative. The chain links TRBV7-9 to TRBJ1-2; D gene uncertain. The CDR3 here is CASSLQAANYGYTF. CDR3 coding DNA: TGTGCCAGCAGCTTGCAGGCTGCCAACTATGGCTACACCTTC.